This T cell receptor beta chain was recovered during a study of blood T cell repertoires in COVID-19. Study-wide context: From T cells, B-cell-depleted T cells, or PBMCs came the material, which was cDNA or gDNA.

Produced via immunoSEQ multiplex PCR; TCRdb's table is partial and in-frame only. The data hold fewer than 150,000 clones, with approximately 83% observed a single time. This CDR3 contains 19 residues. Trimming removed 5 bases from V and 4 bases from J; junction bases left unmatched: 22. Germline loops: CDR1 MNHEY, CDR2 SVGEGT. The receptor's source is a woman between 50 and 59 years old who had recovered from COVID-19. The sample taken for sequencing was peripheral blood. This sequence joins TRBV6-2 or TRBV6-3 and TRBJ2-7; 8 bases fit TRBD2. CDR3 sequence (DNA): TGTGCCAGCAGTCCAATAGCAGCGGGGGCCATAACAATACAATACGAGCAGTACTTC. Its translation: CASSPIAAGAITIQYEQYF.